This entry features one T cell receptor (beta chain) sequence. The target antigen is unknown. Using immunoSEQ multiplex PCR, the repertoire was profiled, and TCRdb retains in-frame clones only, with some absent. The table includes some 500,000 clones, roughly 95% detected once. This record belongs to a study of shared clonotypes between healthy human individuals. Study-wide results and limits: Around 5% of naive CD4 clonotypes were shared across a few donors.

The split of CD4+ cells yielded CD45RA+ naive and CD45RA-negative memory subsets. The sequence derives from a woman aged 25 to 39 in good health. Sequencing was performed on naive CD4+ T cells sorted from blood. The subset was: CD45RA+ positively selected.

The CDR3 region is CASKNGLAGAYEQYF. CDR3 coding DNA: TGTGCCAGCAAAAATGGACTAGCGGGAGCCTACGAGCAGTACTTC. J is TRBJ2-7 and V is TRBV27; 13 nucleotides line up with TRBD2. V was clipped by 7 bases and J by 2 bases; unmatched bases: 5. In germline, CDR1 is MNHEY, CDR2 SMNVEV (reference sequence). This CDR3 region has 15 residues.